The next 30 T cell receptor beta chains were all read from a single sample in a study of CD8 T cells in Susac syndrome. RNA, at about 0.45 to 1 ug, was reverse transcribed with random hexamers. One entry per CDR3 protein results from TCRdb running MiXCR on the immunoSEQ multiplex PCR reads. Of a few hundred thousand distinct CDR3 sequences listed, over 75% are singletons. The sequenced sample was CD8+ T cells from PBMCs. These TCRs come from a human donor with multiple sclerosis.

The chain is built from TRBV20-1 and TRBJ2-7, with D tentatively TRBD1 or TRBD2 (5 bases each). CDR1 and CDR2 from the germline V gene are DFQATT and SNEGSKA (reference sequence). The CDR3 consists of 13 residues. The V and J ends lost 6 bases and 3 bases respectively, with 15 bases between them. CDR3 coding DNA: TGCAGTGCCCCCCGGGGCAGCCTCTACGAGCAGTACTTC. This translates into CSAPRGSLYEQYF.

The chain employs TRBV6-5 and TRBJ1-4; D unresolved. Per germline, CDR1 MNHEY and CDR2 SVGAGI. Trimming stripped 0 bases from V and 5 bases from J, with 7 bases between. The CDR3 has 14 residues. The CDR3 loop reads CASSYSSLNEKLFF. As DNA, the CDR3 is TGTGCCAGCAGTTACTCATCACTCAATGAAAAACTGTTTTTT.

This clonotype was seen only once. The gene calls are TRBV7-9 and TRBJ2-7; D may be TRBD2 (5 bases). The germline CDR1 and CDR2 sequences are SEHNR and FQNEAQ (reference sequence). The CDR3 sequence is 18 residues long. With 4 bases removed from V and 2 bases from J, the gap between germline ends came to 24 bases. Here the CDR3 reads CASSSPAPLSGTTYEQYF. The CDR3 DNA reads as TGTGCCAGCAGCTCACCTGCACCCCTAAGCGGAACAACCTACGAGCAGTACTTC.

This chain connects TRBV9 to TRBJ1-2; TRBD1 might be the D (5 bases). Trimming cost V 3 bases and J 8 bases, with 14 bases left between them. The germline V gene has CDR1 SGDLS and CDR2 YYNGEE. The CDR3 contains 13 residues. The CDR3 DNA is TGTGCCAGCAGCGGAGGGACGGCACGGGGCTACACCTTC. Its protein product is CASSGGTARGYTF.

This chain connects TRBV19 to TRBJ2-1; 7 nucleotides align to TRBD2. Germline trimming cut 5 bases from V and 0 bases from J; bases unmatched to any gene: 4. The CDR3 sequence is 15 residues long. Germline loops: CDR1 LNHDA, CDR2 SQIVND (reference sequence). CDR3 sequence (DNA): TGTGCCAGTAGTCTAGCGGCAAGCTCCTACAATGAGCAGTTCTTC. Its translation is CASSLAASSYNEQFF.

This chain links TRBV29-1 with TRBJ2-7; D may be TRBD1 or TRBD2 (5 bases each). V lost 4 bases, J lost 6 bases, and 13 bases lay in between. This CDR3 has 12 amino acids. Germline values: CDR1 SQVTM, CDR2 ANQGSEA. The CDR3 coding sequence is TGCAGCGTTGCTGAGGGGTCTGGCGAGCAGTACTTC. The encoded protein is CSVAEGSGEQYF.

J is TRBJ2-7 and V is TRBV20-1; 9 bases align to TRBD2. This CDR3 is built from 14 residues. The germline V gene has CDR1 DFQATT and CDR2 SNEGSKA (reference sequence). V shed 6 bases, J shed 1 base, and the junction held 7 bases outside the gene matches. For the CDR3, the DNA is TGCAGTGCCAAGAGGCTAGCGGGATCCTACGAGCAGTACTTC. Translating gives CSAKRLAGSYEQYF.

This clonotype has only a few counts. This sequence joins TRBV24-1 and TRBJ2-1; D may be TRBD2 (6 bases). CDR3 length: 16 amino acids. Germline V gene data show CDR1 as KGHDR and CDR2 as SFDVKD. V lost 1 base and J 3 bases, leaving 12 bases between the germline ends. As DNA, the CDR3 is TGTGCCACCAGTGATTTCCTTAGCGGAGTCTACAATGAGCAGTTCTTC. Translated: CATSDFLSGVYNEQFF.

The chain links TRBV4-3 to TRBJ2-1, with D perhaps assigned TRBD1 or TRBD2 (5 bases each). Trimming removed 4 bases from V and 3 bases from J, with 19 bases in between. Germline CDR1 and CDR2: LGHNA and YSLEER. CDR3 length: 17 amino acids. CDR3 in DNA: TGCGCCAGCAGCCCGGGGCTCGAGGGTAGTAGCTACAATGAGCAGTTCTTC. The encoded protein is CASSPGLEGSSYNEQFF.

This chain connects TRBV7-8 to TRBJ2-2; D is uncertain. V gave up 5 bases and J gave up 7 bases, with 14 bases separating them. The CDR3 is 14 amino acids. Per the germline V gene, CDR1 is SGHVS and CDR2 is FQNEAQ. The CDR3 spells CASSPSPPGGELFF. As DNA, the CDR3 is TGTGCCAGCAGCCCCTCCCCACCGGGCGGGGAGCTGTTTTTT. The entire variable domain, with the rest obtained from reference TRBV7-8 and TRBJ2-2, is as follows: GAGVSQSPRYKVAKRGQDVALRCDPISGHVSLFWYQQALGQGPEFLTYFQNEAQLDKSGLPSDRFFAERPEGSVSTLKIQRTQQEDSAVYLCASSPSPPGGELFFGEGSRLTVL.

This chain uses TRBV30 with TRBJ1-3; D not certain. Germline V gene lookup returns CDR1 GTSNPN and CDR2 SVGIG (reference sequence). Trimming cost V 5 bases and J 0 bases, with 8 bases left between them. CDR3 length: 13 residues. CDR3 region: CAWSHFSGNTIYF. Written as DNA, the CDR3 is TGTGCCTGGTCCCATTTCTCTGGAAACACCATATATTTT.

V gene TRBV19 combines with J gene TRBJ1-2; D call uncertain. Germline lookup yields CDR1 LNHDA and CDR2 SQIVND (reference sequence). The CDR3 totals 12 residues. V gave up 8 bases and J gave up 2 bases, with 9 bases separating them. CDR3 DNA sequence: TGTGCCAGTTACGGGGTGAACTATGGCTACACCTTC. Residues: CASYGVNYGYTF. Complete variable domain (other parts from reference TRBV19 and TRBJ1-2): DGGITQSPKYLFRKEGQNVTLSCEQNLNHDAMYWYRQDPGQGLRLIYYSQIVNDFQKGDIAEGYSVSREKKESFPLTVTSAQKNPTAFYLCASYGVNYGYTFGSGTRLTVV.

This clonotype was counted a few times. The V gene is TRBV18, the J gene TRBJ2-7; 7 bases align to TRBD1. The CDR3 sequence is 12 residues long. Losses at the gene ends were 9 bases for V and 6 bases for J; bases not matched to a gene: 8. Germline V gene sequence: CDR1 KGHSH, CDR2 LQKENI. The chain's CDR3 is CASSGTETEQYF. In DNA form, the CDR3 reads TGTGCCAGTTCCGGGACAGAAACCGAGCAGTACTTC.

The chain employs TRBV28 and TRBJ1-2, with 7 bases identical to TRBD1. The CDR3 loop spans 11 amino acids. Germline assignment: CDR1 MDHEN and CDR2 SYDVKM. V lost 6 bases and J lost 8; bases outside the gene matches: 3. CDR3 bases: TGTGCCAGCAGGGGACAGTTAGGCTACACCTTC. Its translation: CASRGQLGYTF.

The rearrangement uses TRBV5-6 and TRBJ2-3, with D perhaps being TRBD1 or TRBD2 (5 bases each). This CDR3 region has 15 residues. V was clipped by 5 bases and J by 2 bases, with 15 bases between them. In germline, CDR1 is SGHDT, CDR2 YYEEEE. CDR3 sequence reads: CASRYWGTATDTQYF. In DNA, the CDR3 is TGTGCCAGCAGATATTGGGGGACGGCCACAGATACGCAGTATTTT.

This chain joins TRBV27 and TRBJ2-1; 8 nucleotides align to TRBD2. This CDR3 has 15 amino acids. With V trimmed by 5 bases and J by 0 bases, 3 bases remained unmatched. CDR1 MNHEY and CDR2 SMNVEV come from the germline V gene (reference sequence). CDR3 region: CASSRGTSSYNEQFF. CDR3 sequence (DNA): TGTGCCAGCAGTCGAGGGACTAGCTCCTACAATGAGCAGTTCTTC.

The chain uses TRBV20-1 and TRBJ2-1; D call uncertain. Trimming removed 1 base at V and 2 bases at J, with 12 bases between. Germline CDR1 reads DFQATT; CDR2 reads SNEGSKA (reference sequence). This CDR3 comprises 15 residues. In DNA, the CDR3 is TGCAGTGCTAGAGGTGCCCAGGTTACCTACAATGAGCAGTTCTTC. This sequence encodes CSARGAQVTYNEQFF.

The chain links TRBV4-1 to TRBJ2-7, with no clear D. The germline V gene has CDR1 MGHRA and CDR2 YSYEKL. Trimming took off 1 base at V and 3 bases at J, with 7 bases between the two ends. The CDR3 has 13 residues. CDR3 sequence: CASSQVAIYEQYF. In DNA form, the CDR3 reads TGCGCCAGCAGCCAAGTTGCGATCTACGAGCAGTACTTC.

The chain is built from TRBV15 and TRBJ2-3, with D perhaps TRBD1 (5 bases). The germline V gene has CDR1 LNHNV and CDR2 YYDKDF (reference sequence). V shed 0 bases and J shed 1 base, with 8 bases lying between them. The CDR3 runs 15 residues. CDR3 in DNA: TGTGCCACCAGCAGAGATCTAGGGGGCACAGATACGCAGTATTTT. Its translation is CATSRDLGGTDTQYF. The whole variable domain, remainder taken from reference TRBV15 and TRBJ2-3, is DAMVIQNPRYQVTQFGKPVTLSCSQTLNHNVMYWYQQKSSQAPKLLFHYYDKDFNNEADTPDNFQSRRPNTSFCFLDIRSPGLGDTAMYLCATSRDLGGTDTQYFGPGTRLTVL.

The chain combines TRBV20-1 with TRBJ2-1; D unclear. V was pared by 3 bases and J by 4 bases, with 13 bases between. CDR1 is DFQATT and CDR2 is SNEGSKA in the germline V gene (reference sequence). CDR3 length: 14 amino acids. The CDR3 region has the DNA TGCAGTGCTAGGGTAAGGGAAATTTACAATGAGCAGTTCTTC. Translation gives CSARVREIYNEQFF.

The V gene is TRBV20-1, the J gene TRBJ1-3; D is undetermined. The length of the CDR3 is 13 residues. In germline, CDR1 is DFQATT, CDR2 SNEGSKA (reference sequence). V shed 3 bases and J shed 3 bases, with 9 bases lying between them. CDR3 protein: CSASTALGNTIYF. The CDR3 bases are TGCAGTGCTAGTACAGCCCTTGGAAACACCATATATTTT.

V is TRBV9 and J is TRBJ2-1; 7 bases are a match to TRBD2. Unmatched junction bases numbered 4, after V lost 0 bases and J lost 4 bases. The CDR3 sequence is 15 residues long. Germline CDR1 reads SGDLS; CDR2 reads YYNGEE. CDR3: CASSVARGSYNEQFF. The CDR3 DNA is TGTGCCAGCAGCGTAGCGCGGGGGAGTTACAATGAGCAGTTCTTC. The entire variable domain, with the rest obtained from reference TRBV9 and TRBJ2-1, is as follows: DSGVTQTPKHLITATGQRVTLRCSPRSGDLSVYWYQQSLDQGLQFLIQYYNGEERAKGNILERFSAQQFPDLHSELNLSSLELGDSALYFCASSVARGSYNEQFFGPGTRLTVL.

The J gene is TRBJ1-6, the V gene TRBV7-9; D possibly corresponds to TRBD1 (6 bases). CDR3 size: 15 residues. The ends were cut back, 0 bases at V and 7 bases at J, with 10 bases in the middle. CDR1 SEHNR and CDR2 FQNEAQ come from the germline V gene (reference sequence). The CDR3 is CASSLAGQLNSPLHF. CDR3 DNA: TGTGCCAGCAGCTTAGCCGGACAGTTAAATTCACCCCTCCACTTT.

This sequence joins TRBV7-3 and TRBJ2-1; TRBD1 agrees at 7 bases. Losses at the gene ends were 5 bases for V and 10 bases for J; bases not matched to a gene: 11. Germline values: CDR1 SGHTA, CDR2 FQGTGA. CDR3 length: 14 amino acids. The CDR3 spells CASSTATGLREQFF. The DNA of the CDR3 is TGTGCCAGCAGCACCGCGACAGGGCTGCGGGAGCAGTTCTTC. The variable domain in full, with the rest retrieved from reference TRBV7-3 and TRBJ2-1, is GAGVSQTPSNKVTEKGKYVELRCDPISGHTALYWYRQSLGQGPEFLIYFQGTGAADDSGLPNDRFFAVRPEGSVSTLKIQRTERGDSAVYLCASSTATGLREQFFGPGTRLTVL.

This clonotype was observed a few times. The CDR3 loop reads CASSPSTGESNQPQHF. The CDR3 nucleotides are TGTGCCAGCAGTCCCTCGACAGGGGAGAGCAATCAGCCCCAGCATTTT. The gene calls are TRBV27 and TRBJ1-5; TRBD1 matches at 8 bases. The trim removed 5 bases at V and 1 base at J, leaving 7 bases unmatched. The CDR3 consists of 16 residues. Germline assignment: CDR1 MNHEY and CDR2 SMNVEV (reference sequence).

The chain is built from TRBV12-3 or TRBV12-4 and TRBJ2-1; 11 bases map to TRBD1. The CDR3 has 14 residues. V lost 8 bases and J lost 2; bases outside the gene matches: 2. CDR3 sequence reads: CASGTGGTYNEQFF. The CDR3 DNA reads as TGTGCCAGCGGGACAGGGGGAACCTACAATGAGCAGTTCTTC.

The CDR3 coding sequence is TGCAGCGTCGGACCAACGACTAGCGGGAGGACCGGGGAGCTGTTTTTT. Translated, it gives CSVGPTTSGRTGELFF. The chain uses TRBV29-1 and TRBJ2-2; 13 nucleotides line up with TRBD2. The J segment lost 5 bases and the V segment lost 6 bases, leaving 9 bases of the junction unmatched. The length of the CDR3 is 16 residues. The germline V gene has CDR1 SQVTM and CDR2 ANQGSEA.

The chain combines TRBV29-1 with TRBJ2-3; D is perhaps TRBD1 or TRBD2 (5 bases each). Deletions cut 0 bases from V and 5 bases from J, with 24 bases between. The germline gives CDR1 SQVTM, CDR2 ANQGSEA. The CDR3 sequence is 18 residues long. The CDR3 is CSVEDHVVGTRIRDTQYF. The CDR3 DNA sequence: TGCAGCGTTGAAGACCACGTCGTAGGGACGAGAATCCGAGATACGCAGTATTTT.

The chain employs TRBV6-5 and TRBJ2-2; 8 positions agree with TRBD1. CDR1 MNHEY and CDR2 SVGAGI come from the germline V gene. The CDR3 is 14 residues long. V was clipped by 8 bases and J by 0 bases; unmatched bases: 2. The CDR3 here is CASQGQANTGELFF. The CDR3 DNA is TGTGCCAGCCAGGGACAGGCGAACACCGGGGAGCTGTTTTTT.

The CDR3 nucleotides are TGTGCCACACTAGGGGGTTTTACCCAGCATTTT. This codes for CATLGGFTQHF. This chain connects TRBV19 to TRBJ1-5, with D possibly TRBD1 on 6 matching bases. The V gene's germline CDR1 is LNHDA and CDR2 SQIVND (reference sequence). Deletions cut 10 bases from V and 11 bases from J, with 15 bases between. This CDR3 contains 11 residues.